This T cell receptor beta chain was recorded in a study of PD-1 blockade in classical Hodgkin lymphoma. Study details: It was nivolumab at 3 mg/kg, given intravenously every 2 weeks, that patients received. Study-level points and caveats: Partial responders and progressors had significantly lower baseline TCR diversity. Whereas CD4+ TCR diversity had risen significantly by C4D1, CD8+ TCR diversity had not.

Concerning this clone itself: Its specificity is unknown.

No patient escaped relapse after autologous stem cell transplantation, and brentuximab vedotin exposure varied. CDR3 length: 14 amino acids. Germline CDR1 reads WSHSY; CDR2 reads SAAADI. The V and J ends lost 6 bases and 2 bases respectively, with 13 bases between them. Here immunoSEQ multiplex PCR was the method, and the copy in TCRdb shows in-frame clones only, minus some. The data hold approximately 98,000 clones, with roughly nine tenths observed a single time. The V gene is TRBV10-2, the J gene TRBJ1-1; D not certain. The starting material was peripheral blood mononuclear cells (PBMCs), obtained before the second cycle of nivolumab. This TCR was sampled from a human donor with classical Hodgkin lymphoma. The chain's CDR3 is CASRAGWFNTEAFF. The CDR3 DNA follows: TGCGCCAGCAGGGCCGGGTGGTTCAACACTGAAGCTTTCTTT.